The 9 T cell receptor beta chains below come from one sample, sequenced in a study of T cell responses to AZD1222 COVID-19 vaccine. The table came from immunoSEQ multiplex PCR; TCRdb's copy has only in-frame clones and leaves some out. Among 130,000 to 150,000 clones listed, around 88% were seen once. This specimen was peripheral blood, taken on day 0 of MenACWY control vaccination. The source is an adult in good health.

In DNA form, the CDR3 reads TGCGCCAGCAGCCAGTCCGGGGGTGGGGGCGATGAGCAGTTCTTC. It translates to CASSQSGGGGDEQFF. The chain recombines TRBV4-1 with TRBJ2-1; D may be TRBD1 or TRBD2 (6 bases each). CDR3 size: 15 residues. Trimming pared 3 bases from V and 8 bases from J, leaving 17 bases between. CDR1 and CDR2 (germline): MGHRA, YSYEKL.

The chain joins TRBV28 to TRBJ1-2; D remains unclear. Germline lookup yields CDR1 MDHEN and CDR2 SYDVKM. Trimming left V 7 bases short and J 4 bases short, with 13 bases between. The CDR3 totals 13 residues. The CDR3 bases are TGTGCCAGCACCCTTGACACCCGCTATGGCTACACCTTC. Translating it yields CASTLDTRYGYTF.

The chain uses TRBV4-2 and TRBJ2-5, with D perhaps TRBD1 (6 bases). With 0 bases removed from V and 4 bases from J, the gap between germline ends came to 24 bases. CDR3 length: 19 amino acids. The germline gives CDR1 LGHNA, CDR2 YNFKEQ. The CDR3 coding sequence is TGTGCCAGCAGCCAAGAGTTTGACAGGTCACGATGGGCAGGAGAGACCCAGTACTTC. It translates to CASSQEFDRSRWAGETQYF.

The genes are TRBV7-2 and TRBJ1-1; unclear D gene. The CDR3 extends over 12 amino acids. V gave up 5 bases and J gave up 12 bases, with 16 bases separating them. Germline CDR1 SGHTA, CDR2 FQGNSA. In DNA form, the CDR3 reads TGTGCCAGCAGCCCGGTCGGGGTTCGGTCTTTCTTT. Its protein is CASSPVGVRSFF.

A few counts support this clone. The chain links TRBV4-1 to TRBJ1-2; D is unclear. The CDR3 runs to 16 residues. V was shortened by 0 bases and J by 0 bases, with 11 bases between the two germline ends. From germline, CDR1 is MGHRA and CDR2 YSYEKL. This CDR3 reads CASSQEPLTANYGYTF. The CDR3 DNA reads as TGCGCCAGCAGCCAAGAACCCCTTACGGCTAACTATGGCTACACCTTC.

This chain joins TRBV12-3 or TRBV12-4 and TRBJ1-1; D ambiguous. With 3 bases removed from V and 11 bases from J, the gap between germline ends came to 13 bases. The CDR3 extends over 12 amino acids. CDR3 protein: CASSFSPGTAFF. The CDR3 DNA reads TGTGCCAGCAGTTTTTCTCCAGGTACGGCTTTCTTT.

This rearrangement joins TRBV6-5 to TRBJ1-2; 9 nucleotides line up with TRBD1. The germline CDR1 and CDR2 sequences are MNHEY and SVGAGI. The V and J ends lost 6 bases and 8 bases, in that order; junction bases with no gene match: 13. The CDR3 spans 15 residues. The CDR3 loop reads CASSPETGGHRGYTF. CDR3 DNA: TGTGCCAGCAGCCCCGAGACAGGGGGGCATAGGGGCTACACCTTC.

The gene calls are TRBV6-2 or TRBV6-3 and TRBJ2-1; 13 bases match TRBD2. Looked up from germline, CDR1 is MNHEY and CDR2 is SVGEGT. The CDR3 has 15 residues. The J segment lost 7 bases and the V segment lost 5 bases, leaving 5 bases of the junction unmatched. CDR3 DNA sequence: TGTGCCAGCAGTGGGGGACTAGCGGGACAAAATGAGCAGTTCTTC. The encoded protein is CASSGGLAGQNEQFF.

The chain uses TRBV12-5 and TRBJ2-7; D call uncertain. Trimming took off 2 bases at V and 3 bases at J, with 8 bases between the two ends. The CDR3 extends over 13 amino acids. CDR1 is LGHNT, CDR2 FRNRAP, per germline. The CDR3 nucleotides read TGTGCTAGTGGTTTGTTCCCCATCTACGAGCAGTACTTC. It codes for CASGLFPIYEQYF.